Below, one T cell receptor beta chain is given with its context. The antigen it binds to is not known. Per-nucleotide qualities are absent, and no much larger clonotype sits a single base away. Including the terminal cysteine and phenylalanine, the CDR3 comprises 11 residues. Left in the record is the CDR3 DNA by itself, 33 bases read in frame from the first base. The immunoSEQ assay, a bias-controlled multiplex PCR with V- and J-specific primers, was used to amplify TCR beta CDR3 regions from genomic DNA. A second PCR step added a proprietary barcode and Illumina adapter sequences to the CDR3 amplicons. CDR3 libraries were sequenced on an Illumina MiSeq instrument. Per the authors' processing: Export and quality control were handled in immunoSEQ Analyzer 3.0, while downstream analyses relied on R Bioconductor and Immunarch. Only productive rearrangements within the normalized downsampled data set were used in the calculation of repertoire metrics. Clonotypes larger than 5 templates in the normalized cohort were defined as pathologically expanded. Repertoire diversity was measured with the Inverse Simpson Index. CMV-specificity analyses were carried out on the non-normalized data set to capture all clonotypes. TCRdb's version of the immuneACCESS table is confined to in-frame rearrangements and falls short of the full clone set. An unresolved V gene accounts for under half of the shortfall where checked; the remainder is of unknown origin. Clone size and the V and J calls come from that table; the DNA yielded D and trimming. For this sample the table gives 6,500 to 8,000 clones, of which roughly 88% were detected only once. 3.6% of the sample is held by the ten biggest clonotypes.

In light of the paper, this sample's time point label describes: recipient sample about 28 days before transplant, after cytoreduction. Blood from recipients was drawn about 28 days before transplant and again at days 30, 100 and 180 after transplant. Using Nuclei Lysis Solution, genomic DNA was extracted from unfractionated peripheral blood mononuclear cells that were either fresh or cryopreserved. This entry belongs to a study of T cell clonotyping in hematopoietic cell transplantation (dated by TCRdb to the early 2020s). Turning to the overall study: Pretransplant recipient samples were obtained after cytoreduction. Patients were recruited between September 2015 and 2017 and followed until September 2020 or death. A total of 120 to 150 blood samples were collected in the study from 35 to 45 consecutive transplant recipients and their related donors. The study at large found these results: Sample size was limited, and cells were not sorted, so CD4 and CD8 repertoire contributions could not be separated. Recipient repertoires showed only a small fraction of overlap with donor repertoires, and over 95% appeared de novo at the given depth. After transplant, TCR diversity in recipients dropped, and pathologically expanded clonotypes increased progressively from day 30 to day 180. Inverse Simpson Index values from donors and from recipients before transplant predicted broader TCR repertoire diversity after transplant.

This receptor was taken from a man aged 30-40 years with acute myeloid leukemia. Some clones in this sample may be carry-over from other donors' samples. The source material was peripheral blood mononuclear cells, sampled before stem cell transplant. The V gene is TRBV21-1 and the J gene is TRBJ2-3. TRBV21-1 is shown as a pseudogene. CDR3 loop: CARGKADTQYF. At the DNA level, the sequence is TGTGCCAGGGGGAAGGCCGATACGCAGTATTTT.